These 3 T cell receptor beta chains were all obtained from the same sample, sequenced in a study of blood T cell repertoires in COVID-19. Sequencing was performed with immunoSEQ multiplex PCR; in TCRdb, only in-frame clones are kept and a portion is missing. This sample has a few hundred thousand clones, with roughly nine tenths found just once. Specimen: PBMCs or T cells enriched from blood (not recorded which). The receptors shown here come from a woman aged 45-59 years who had been exposed to COVID-19.

This chain links TRBV5-1 with TRBJ2-5, with a possible D match to TRBD1 (6 bases). In germline, CDR1 is SGHRS, CDR2 YFSETQ. The V gene lost 4 bases and the J gene lost 1 base, with 14 bases spanning the gap. This CDR3 has 15 amino acids. Here the CDR3 reads CASSPWGQSQETQYF. CDR3 DNA: TGCGCCAGCAGCCCATGGGGACAAAGCCAAGAGACCCAGTACTTC. Full variable domain (missing parts from reference TRBV5-1 and TRBJ2-5): KAGVTQTPRYLIKTRGQQVTLSCSPISGHRSVSWYQQTPGQGLQFLFEYFSETQRNKGNFPGRFSGRQFSNSRSEMNVSTLELGDSALYLCASSPWGQSQETQYFGPGTRLLVL.

The V call is TRBV11-1, the J call TRBJ2-3; 11 nucleotides match TRBD2. From germline, CDR1 is SGHAT and CDR2 FQDESV (reference sequence). The V gene end was trimmed by 5 bases and the J gene end by 6 bases; junction bases not matched to a gene: 7. The CDR3 has 15 amino acids. CDR3 amino acids: CASSPLAGGRDTQYF. The CDR3 nucleotides are TGTGCCAGCAGCCCCCTAGCGGGGGGCCGTGATACGCAGTATTTT. The full variable domain, completed using reference TRBV11-1 and TRBJ2-3, is EAEVAQSPRYKITEKSQAVAFWCDPISGHATLYWYRQILGQGPELLVQFQDESVVDDSQLPKDRFSAERLKGVDSTLKIQPAELGDSAMYLCASSPLAGGRDTQYFGPGTRLTVL.

This chain links TRBV6-2 or TRBV6-3 with TRBJ2-7; no definite D call. V was cut by 0 bases and J by 0 bases, with 9 bases left in between. In germline, CDR1 is MNHEY, CDR2 SVGEGT. CDR3 length equals 15 residues. CDR3 protein: CASSYSSASSYEQYF. The CDR3 DNA follows: TGTGCCAGCAGTTACTCTTCCGCGAGCTCCTACGAGCAGTACTTC.